These T cell receptor beta chains were read from a single sample in a study of blood T cell repertoires in COVID-19. Clones were read by immunoSEQ multiplex PCR, and TCRdb kept only the in-frame ones, dropping some. The table has roughly 310,000 clones, 85% to 90% seen once. Sequenced: peripheral blood. The receptors here all came from a woman aged 30 to 39 with COVID-19, enrolled during active disease. The CDR3 runs from the conserved cysteine through the conserved F or W. D genes are given only for firm matches.

d_call	j_call	v_call	cdr3_aa	cdr3_nt
.	TRBJ2-1	TRBV5-1	CASTRGSYNEQFF	TGCGCCAGCACCAGGGGCTCCTACAATGAGCAGTTCTTC
TRBD1	TRBJ1-1	TRBV29-1	CSAQDRETEAFF	TGCAGCGCCCAGGACAGGGAAACTGAAGCTTTCTTT
TRBD2	TRBJ2-3	TRBV29-1	CSATSAHTDTQYF	TGCAGCGCAACTAGCGCCCACACAGATACGCAGTATTTT
.	TRBJ1-1	TRBV11-2	CASSRGGGMSTEAFF	TGTGCCAGCAGCAGAGGGGGTGGAATGTCCACTGAAGCTTTCTTT
.	TRBJ1-1	TRBV29-1	CSVESRLTMNTEAFF	TGCAGCGTTGAATCGAGACTCACCATGAACACTGAAGCTTTCTTT
.	TRBJ2-5	TRBV30	CAWSEAIVETQYF	TGTGCCTGGAGTGAAGCGATTGTAGAGACCCAGTACTTC
.	TRBJ2-6	TRBV11-2	CASSLGQGSGANVLTF	TGTGCCAGCAGCTTAGGTCAGGGCTCTGGGGCCAACGTCCTGACTTTC
TRBD1	TRBJ1-6	TRBV5-8	CASSYDRGSPLHF	TGTGCCAGCAGCTACGACAGGGGTTCACCCCTCCACTTT
.	TRBJ1-2	TRBV9	CASSVGGRAAYGYTF	TGTGCCAGCAGCGTAGGGGGCAGGGCGGCCTATGGCTACACCTTC
TRBD1	TRBJ1-5	TRBV6-1	CASSEAARGIDSNQPQHF	TGTGCCAGCAGTGAAGCGGCCAGGGGGATTGATAGCAATCAGCCCCAGCATTTT
TRBD1	TRBJ1-2	TRBV27	CASSLSPGQGRYGYTF	TGTGCCAGCAGTTTAAGCCCGGGACAGGGACGGTATGGCTACACCTTC
.	TRBJ1-1	TRBV29-1	CSVSEGNTEAFF	TGCAGCGTTAGTGAGGGGAACACTGAAGCTTTCTTT
TRBD1	TRBJ1-6	TRBV27	CASRGQPNSPLHF	TGTGCCAGCAGGGGACAGCCTAATTCACCCCTCCACTTT
TRBD1	TRBJ1-4	TRBV27	CASSKDRGNEKLFF	TGTGCCAGCAGTAAGGACAGGGGTAATGAAAAACTGTTTTTT
TRBD1	TRBJ1-2	TRBV15	CATSRGRDRSNYGYTF	TGTGCCACCAGCAGGGGCCGGGACAGGAGTAACTATGGCTACACCTTC
.	TRBJ1-6	TRBV19	CASSIVFLGQSVNSPLHF	TGTGCCAGTAGTATAGTCTTCCTCGGACAGAGTGTGAATTCACCCCTCCACTTT
.	TRBJ1-1	TRBV19	CASSISHRKNTEAFF	TGTGCCAGTAGTATTAGTCACCGAAAGAACACTGAAGCTTTCTTT
.	TRBJ1-4	TRBV15	CATSRDPGVKLFF	TGTGCCACCAGCAGAGATCCAGGTGTAAAACTGTTTTTT
TRBD1	TRBJ2-5	TRBV19	CASSMGRGPETQYF	TGTGCCAGTAGTATGGGCAGGGGGCCCGAGACCCAGTACTTC
TRBD2	TRBJ2-1	TRBV7-3	CASSLQSGSSYNEQFF	TGTGCCAGCAGCCTCCAAAGCGGGAGCTCCTACAATGAGCAGTTCTTC
.	TRBJ1-5	TRBV6-5	CASHPQRGNQPQHF	TGTGCCAGCCATCCCCAGAGGGGCAATCAGCCCCAGCATTTT
TRBD1	TRBJ1-4	TRBV7-9	CASSLNWDSPNEKLFF	TGTGCCAGCAGCTTAAATTGGGACAGTCCGAATGAAAAACTGTTTTTT
.	TRBJ1-5	TRBV30	CAWSAAFNQPQHF	TGTGCCTGGAGCGCCGCGTTCAATCAGCCCCAGCATTTT
TRBD1	TRBJ2-7	TRBV11-2	CASSLPFRDRGFHEQYF	TGTGCCAGCAGCTTACCCTTCCGGGACAGGGGATTCCACGAGCAGTACTTC
TRBD2	TRBJ2-3	TRBV5-1	CASSWGLAGGTDTQYF	TGCGCCAGCAGCTGGGGACTAGCGGGGGGGACAGATACGCAGTATTTT
TRBD1	TRBJ2-3	TRBV5-6	CASSFSTGGPRLQYF	TGTGCCAGCAGCTTTTCGACAGGGGGGCCACGGTTGCAGTATTTT
.	TRBJ2-7	TRBV7-2	CASSPGPGSYEQYF	TGTGCCAGCAGCCCAGGCCCTGGCTCCTACGAGCAGTACTTC
TRBD2	TRBJ2-2	TRBV5-4	CASSFPSGSVMGNPGELFF	TGTGCCAGCAGCTTTCCTAGCGGGAGTGTAATGGGTAATCCCGGGGAGCTGTTTTTT
TRBD1	TRBJ1-5	TRBV25-1	CASSPMDRGNQPQHF	TGTGCCAGCAGTCCTATGGACAGGGGCAATCAGCCCCAGCATTTT
.	TRBJ1-1	TRBV12-2	CASRPQGNTEAFF	TGTGCAAGTCGCCCTCAGGGGAACACTGAAGCTTTCTTT
TRBD2	TRBJ2-1	TRBV5-1	CASRPTSGRYNEQFF	TGCGCCAGCAGACCAACTAGCGGGAGGTACAATGAGCAGTTCTTC
.	TRBJ1-1	TRBV29-1	CSVLLGQEGTEAFF	TGCAGCGTTCTTCTGGGACAAGAGGGCACTGAAGCTTTCTTT
.	TRBJ1-2	TRBV5-4	CASSLIFRPGMRGYTF	TGTGCCAGCAGCTTAATCTTCAGGCCGGGGATGCGGGGCTACACCTTC
.	TRBJ1-1	TRBV7-6	CASSSTGQPEAFF	TGTGCCAGCAGCTCGACCGGACAGCCTGAAGCTTTCTTT
.	TRBJ1-1	TRBV7-7	CASSLSQNTEAFF	TGTGCCAGCAGCTTAAGCCAGAACACTGAAGCTTTCTTT
TRBD2	TRBJ2-5	TRBV2	CASRQSTSGSSETQYF	TGTGCCAGCAGACAGTCGACTAGCGGGAGCTCAGAGACCCAGTACTTC
.	TRBJ1-1	TRBV19	CASSFRQDTEAFF	TGTGCCAGTAGTTTCAGACAGGACACTGAAGCTTTCTTT
TRBD2	TRBJ2-1	TRBV24-1	CATSGPSGRWYNEQFF	TGTGCCACCAGTGGCCCTAGCGGGAGATGGTACAATGAGCAGTTCTTC
TRBD1	TRBJ2-1	TRBV2	CASRGTGIDEQFF	TGTGCCAGCAGAGGGACAGGCATAGACGAGCAGTTCTTC